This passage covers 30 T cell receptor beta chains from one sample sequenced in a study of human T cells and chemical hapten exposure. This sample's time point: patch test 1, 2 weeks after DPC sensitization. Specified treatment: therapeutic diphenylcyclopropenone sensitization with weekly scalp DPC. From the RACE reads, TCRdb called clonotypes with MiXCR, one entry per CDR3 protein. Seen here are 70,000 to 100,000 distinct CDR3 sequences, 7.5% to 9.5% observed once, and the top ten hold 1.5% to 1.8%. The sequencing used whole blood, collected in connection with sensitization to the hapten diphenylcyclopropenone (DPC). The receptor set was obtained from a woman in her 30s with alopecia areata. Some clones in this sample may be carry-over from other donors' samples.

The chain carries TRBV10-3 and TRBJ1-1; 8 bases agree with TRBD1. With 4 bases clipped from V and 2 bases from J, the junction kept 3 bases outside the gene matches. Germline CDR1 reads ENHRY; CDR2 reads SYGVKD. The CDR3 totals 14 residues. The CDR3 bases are TGTGCCATCAGTGCGACAGGGGACAACACTGAAGCTTTCTTT. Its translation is CAISATGDNTEAFF.

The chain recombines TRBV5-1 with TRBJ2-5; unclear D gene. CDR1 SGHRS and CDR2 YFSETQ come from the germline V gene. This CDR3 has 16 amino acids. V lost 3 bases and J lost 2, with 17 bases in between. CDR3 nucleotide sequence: TGCGCCAGCAGCTCCCGAGGTACTCAGGCACAAGAGACCCAGTACTTC. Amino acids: CASSSRGTQAQETQYF. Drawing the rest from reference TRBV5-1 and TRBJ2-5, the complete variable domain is KAGVTQTPRYLIKTRGQQVTLSCSPISGHRSVSWYQQTPGQGLQFLFEYFSETQRNKGNFPGRFSGRQFSNSRSEMNVSTLELGDSALYLCASSSRGTQAQETQYFGPGTRLLVL.

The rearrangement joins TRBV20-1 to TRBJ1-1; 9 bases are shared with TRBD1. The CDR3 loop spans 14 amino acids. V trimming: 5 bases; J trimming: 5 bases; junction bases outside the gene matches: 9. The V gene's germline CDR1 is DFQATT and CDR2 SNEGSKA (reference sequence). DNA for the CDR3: TGCAGTGCTCCGACAGGGGGTATCAGAACTGAAGCTTTCTTT. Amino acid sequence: CSAPTGGIRTEAFF.

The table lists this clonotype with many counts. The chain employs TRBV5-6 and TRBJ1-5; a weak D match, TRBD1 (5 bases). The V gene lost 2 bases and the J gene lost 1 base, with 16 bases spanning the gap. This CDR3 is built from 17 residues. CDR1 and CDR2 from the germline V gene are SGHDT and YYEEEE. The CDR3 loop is CASSFHSGPGSNQPQHF. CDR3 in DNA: TGTGCCAGCAGCTTCCATTCAGGGCCCGGCAGCAATCAGCCCCAGCATTTT.

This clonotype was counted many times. The CDR3 DNA reads as TGTGCCAGCAGTTCAGACCGTGATAACTATGGCTACACCTTC. It is translated as CASSSDRDNYGYTF. The chain joins TRBV12-3 or TRBV12-4 to TRBJ1-2; D call uncertain. V dropped 4 bases and J dropped 1 base, with 10 bases sitting between them. This CDR3 has 14 residues.

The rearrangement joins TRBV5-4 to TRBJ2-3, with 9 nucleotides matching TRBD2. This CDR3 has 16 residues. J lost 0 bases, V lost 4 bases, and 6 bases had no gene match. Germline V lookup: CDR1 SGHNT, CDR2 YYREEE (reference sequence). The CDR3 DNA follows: TGTGCCAGCAGCCGTAGGACTAGCGTTAGCACAGATACGCAGTATTTT. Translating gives CASSRRTSVSTDTQYF. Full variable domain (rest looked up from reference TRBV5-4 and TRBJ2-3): ETGVTQSPTHLIKTRGQQVTLRCSSQSGHNTVSWYQQALGQGPQFIFQYYREEENGRGNFPPRFSGLQFPNYSSELNVNALELDDSALYLCASSRRTSVSTDTQYFGPGTRLTVL.

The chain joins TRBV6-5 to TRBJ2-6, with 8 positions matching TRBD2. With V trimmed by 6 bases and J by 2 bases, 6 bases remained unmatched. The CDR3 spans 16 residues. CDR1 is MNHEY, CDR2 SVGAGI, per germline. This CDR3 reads CASSTRGVTGANVLTF. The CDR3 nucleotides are TGTGCCAGCAGCACGCGGGGGGTAACTGGGGCCAACGTCCTGACTTTC.

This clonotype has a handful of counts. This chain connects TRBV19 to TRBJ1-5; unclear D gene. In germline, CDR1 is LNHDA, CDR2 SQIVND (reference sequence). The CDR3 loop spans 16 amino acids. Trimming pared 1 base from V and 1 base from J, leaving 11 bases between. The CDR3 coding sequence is TGTGCCAGTAGTATAGTGTCCGTGCGGAGCAATCAGCCCCAGCATTTT. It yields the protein CASSIVSVRSNQPQHF.

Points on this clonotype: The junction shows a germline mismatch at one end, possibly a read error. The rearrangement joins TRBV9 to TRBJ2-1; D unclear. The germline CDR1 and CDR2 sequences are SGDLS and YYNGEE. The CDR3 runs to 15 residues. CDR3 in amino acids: CASSVSWGPTMSILF. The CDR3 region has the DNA TGTGCCAGCAGCGTATCATGGGGTCCTACAATGAGCATCCTCTTC.

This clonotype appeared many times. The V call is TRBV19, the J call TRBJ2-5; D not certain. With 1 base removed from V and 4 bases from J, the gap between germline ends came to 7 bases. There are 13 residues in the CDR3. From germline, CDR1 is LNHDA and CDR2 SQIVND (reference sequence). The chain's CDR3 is CASSIGRRETQYF. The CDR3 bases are TGTGCCAGTAGTATAGGCCGAAGAGAGACCCAGTACTTC.

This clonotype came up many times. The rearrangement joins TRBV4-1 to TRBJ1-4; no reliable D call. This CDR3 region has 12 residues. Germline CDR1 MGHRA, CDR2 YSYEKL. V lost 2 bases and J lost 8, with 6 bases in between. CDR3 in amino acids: CASSQLEEKLFF. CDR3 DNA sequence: TGCGCCAGCAGCCAACTCGAGGAAAAACTGTTTTTT.

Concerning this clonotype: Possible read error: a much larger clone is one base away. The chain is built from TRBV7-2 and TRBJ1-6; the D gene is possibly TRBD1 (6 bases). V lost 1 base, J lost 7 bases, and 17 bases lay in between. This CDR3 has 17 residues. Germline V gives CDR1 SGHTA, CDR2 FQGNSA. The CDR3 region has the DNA TGTGCCAGCAGCTTAGACTTTTGGTCGGGGACAAATTCACCCCTCCACTTT. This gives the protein CASSLDFWSGTNSPLHF.

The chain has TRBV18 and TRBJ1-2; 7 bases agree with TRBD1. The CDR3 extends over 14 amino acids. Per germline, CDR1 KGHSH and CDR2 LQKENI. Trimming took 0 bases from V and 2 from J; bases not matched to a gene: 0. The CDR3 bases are TGTGCCAGCTCACCACCGGGACAGAACTATGGCTACACCTTC. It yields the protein CASSPPGQNYGYTF.

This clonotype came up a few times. The CDR3 loop reads CSARSVRGEWNEQFF. The CDR3, as DNA: TGCAGTGCTAGATCTGTTCGGGGGGAGTGGAATGAGCAGTTCTTC. The chain carries TRBV20-1 and TRBJ2-1; 7 bases fit TRBD2. V shed 2 bases, J shed 7 bases, and the junction held 11 bases outside the gene matches. Germline assignment: CDR1 DFQATT and CDR2 SNEGSKA (reference sequence). The CDR3 has 15 residues.

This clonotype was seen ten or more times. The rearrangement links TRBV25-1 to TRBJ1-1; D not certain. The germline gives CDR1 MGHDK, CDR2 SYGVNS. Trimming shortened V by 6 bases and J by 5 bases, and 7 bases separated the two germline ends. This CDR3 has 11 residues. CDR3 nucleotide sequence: TGTGCCAGCAGGACTGGTACTGAAGCTTTCTTT. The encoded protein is CASRTGTEAFF.

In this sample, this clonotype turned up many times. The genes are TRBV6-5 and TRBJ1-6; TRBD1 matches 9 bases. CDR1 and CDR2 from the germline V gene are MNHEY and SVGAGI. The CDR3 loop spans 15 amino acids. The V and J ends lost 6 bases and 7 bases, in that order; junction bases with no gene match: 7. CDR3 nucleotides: TGTGCCAGCAGCCGGACAGGGGTTGGGAATTCACCCCTCCACTTT. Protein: CASSRTGVGNSPLHF.

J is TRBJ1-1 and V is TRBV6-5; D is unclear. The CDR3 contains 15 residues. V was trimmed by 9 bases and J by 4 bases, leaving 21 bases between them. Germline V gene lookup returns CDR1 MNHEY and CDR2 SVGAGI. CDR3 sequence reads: CASCYGSGWGTEAFF. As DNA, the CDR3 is TGTGCCAGTTGCTACGGCTCGGGGTGGGGCACTGAAGCTTTCTTT.

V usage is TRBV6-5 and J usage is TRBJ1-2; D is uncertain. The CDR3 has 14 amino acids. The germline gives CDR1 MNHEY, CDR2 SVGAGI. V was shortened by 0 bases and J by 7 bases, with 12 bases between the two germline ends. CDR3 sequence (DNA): TGTGCCAGCAGTTACTCTGAAGAAATTGGTGGCTACACCTTC. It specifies CASSYSEEIGGYTF.

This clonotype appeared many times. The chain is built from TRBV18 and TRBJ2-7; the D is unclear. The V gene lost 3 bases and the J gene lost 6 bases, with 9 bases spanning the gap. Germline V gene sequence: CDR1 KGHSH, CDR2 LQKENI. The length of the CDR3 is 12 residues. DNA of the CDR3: TGTGCCAGCTCACCCCCCCCCGGCGAGCAGTACTTC. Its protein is CASSPPPGEQYF.

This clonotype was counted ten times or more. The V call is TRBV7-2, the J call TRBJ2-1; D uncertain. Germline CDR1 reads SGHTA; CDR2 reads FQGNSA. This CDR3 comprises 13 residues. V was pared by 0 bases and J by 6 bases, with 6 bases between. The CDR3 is CASSLAPPNEQFF. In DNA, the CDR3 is TGTGCCAGCAGCTTAGCGCCACCCAATGAGCAGTTCTTC.

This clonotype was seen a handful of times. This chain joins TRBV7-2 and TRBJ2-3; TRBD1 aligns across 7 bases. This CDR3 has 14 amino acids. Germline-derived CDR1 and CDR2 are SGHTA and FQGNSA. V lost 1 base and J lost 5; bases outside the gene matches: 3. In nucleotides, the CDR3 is TGTGCCAGCAGCTTAGAACAGGGGTTAGATACGCAGTATTTT. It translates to CASSLEQGLDTQYF.

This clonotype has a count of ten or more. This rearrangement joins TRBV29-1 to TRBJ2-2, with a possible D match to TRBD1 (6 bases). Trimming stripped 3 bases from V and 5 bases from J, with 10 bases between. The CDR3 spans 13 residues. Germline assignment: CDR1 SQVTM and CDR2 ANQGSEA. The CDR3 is CSVDGQLTGELFF. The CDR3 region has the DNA TGCAGCGTTGATGGACAGCTTACCGGGGAGCTGTTTTTT.

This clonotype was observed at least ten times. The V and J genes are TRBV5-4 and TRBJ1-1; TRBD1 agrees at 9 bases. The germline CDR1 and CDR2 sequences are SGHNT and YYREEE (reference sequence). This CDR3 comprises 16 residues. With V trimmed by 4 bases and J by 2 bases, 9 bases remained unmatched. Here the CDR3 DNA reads TGTGCCAGCAGCCCCCAGTACAGGGGGCCAAACACTGAAGCTTTCTTT. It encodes CASSPQYRGPNTEAFF. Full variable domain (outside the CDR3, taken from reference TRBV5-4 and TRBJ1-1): ETGVTQSPTHLIKTRGQQVTLRCSSQSGHNTVSWYQQALGQGPQFIFQYYREEENGRGNFPPRFSGLQFPNYSSELNVNALELDDSALYLCASSPQYRGPNTEAFFGQGTRLTVV.

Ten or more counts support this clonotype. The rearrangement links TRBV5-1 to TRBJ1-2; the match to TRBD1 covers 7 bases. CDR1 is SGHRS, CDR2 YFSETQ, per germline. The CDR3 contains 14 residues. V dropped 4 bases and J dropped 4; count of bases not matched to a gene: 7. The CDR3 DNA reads TGCGCCAGCAGCCGAATCCAGGGGGTCTATGGCTACACCTTC. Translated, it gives CASSRIQGVYGYTF.

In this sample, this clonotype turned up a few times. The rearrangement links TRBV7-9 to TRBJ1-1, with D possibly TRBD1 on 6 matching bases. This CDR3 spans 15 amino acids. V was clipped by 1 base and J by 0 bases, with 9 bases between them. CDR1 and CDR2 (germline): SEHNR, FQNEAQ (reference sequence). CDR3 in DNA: TGTGCCAGCAGCTTAGGAGACAGGATGAACACTGAAGCTTTCTTT. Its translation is CASSLGDRMNTEAFF.

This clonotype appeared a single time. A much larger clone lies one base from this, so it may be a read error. CDR3 protein: CSVDEWRDQEIQYF. The CDR3, as DNA: TGCAGCGTTGACGAGTGGAGGGATCAAGAGATCCAGTACTTC. J is TRBJ2-5 and V is TRBV29-1; a possible D gene is TRBD2 (6 bases). CDR3 length equals 14 residues. Germline loops: CDR1 SQVTM, CDR2 ANQGSEA.

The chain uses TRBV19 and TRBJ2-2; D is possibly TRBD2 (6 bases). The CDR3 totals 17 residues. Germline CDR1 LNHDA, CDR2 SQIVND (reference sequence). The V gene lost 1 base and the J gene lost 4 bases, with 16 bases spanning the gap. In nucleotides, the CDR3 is TGTGCCAGTAGTATAGGGCACGGGGGAACCCTCACCGGGGAGCTGTTTTTT. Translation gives CASSIGHGGTLTGELFF.

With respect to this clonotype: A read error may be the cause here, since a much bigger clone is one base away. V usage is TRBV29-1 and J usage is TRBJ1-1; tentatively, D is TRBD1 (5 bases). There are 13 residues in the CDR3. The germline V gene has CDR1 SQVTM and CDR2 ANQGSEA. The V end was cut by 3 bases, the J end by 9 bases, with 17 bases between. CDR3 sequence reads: CSVDYYRGTKAFF. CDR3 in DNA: TGCAGCGTTGACTATTATCGGGGGACTAAAGCTTTCTTT.

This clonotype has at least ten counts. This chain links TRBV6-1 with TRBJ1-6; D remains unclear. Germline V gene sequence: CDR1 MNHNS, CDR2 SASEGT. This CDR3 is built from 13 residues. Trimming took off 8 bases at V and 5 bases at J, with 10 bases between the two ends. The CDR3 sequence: CASGGFNNSPLHF. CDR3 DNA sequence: TGTGCCAGCGGCGGTTTCAATAATTCACCCCTCCACTTT.

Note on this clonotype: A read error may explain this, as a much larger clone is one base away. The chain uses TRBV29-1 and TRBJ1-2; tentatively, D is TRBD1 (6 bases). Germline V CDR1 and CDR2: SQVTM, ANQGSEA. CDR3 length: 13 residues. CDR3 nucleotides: TGCAGCGTTGAGGGGGCGCGGGGCTATGGCTTCACCTTC. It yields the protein CSVEGARGYGFTF.